The sample holds many counts of the clone carrying this T cell receptor beta chain. As for time point: blood at routine non-recurrence follow-up after resection. Researchers sequenced whole RNA taken from tumor, nontumor lung or frozen PBMC without sorting. The sample comes from a study of spatial heterogeneity in lung cancer. Study at large: Raw reads showed each unique TCR and UMI combination turning up more than ten times on average.

One entry per CDR3 protein, called by TCRdb with MiXCR from the 5' RACE reads. Of roughly 26,000 distinct CDR3 sequences listed, about 6.3% are singletons. There are 13 residues in the CDR3. With V trimmed by 8 bases and J by 8 bases, 7 bases remained unmatched. Per germline, CDR1 SGDLS and CDR2 YYNGEE. This TCR was recovered from a male donor with early-stage non-small cell lung cancer. The specimen was PBMCs, collected at follow-up. V gene TRBV9 combines with J gene TRBJ2-1; TRBD2 agrees at 10 bases. CDR3 DNA: TGTGCCAGGAAAGCGGGAGGGCCCTATGAGCAGTTCTTC. This translates into CARKAGGPYEQFF.